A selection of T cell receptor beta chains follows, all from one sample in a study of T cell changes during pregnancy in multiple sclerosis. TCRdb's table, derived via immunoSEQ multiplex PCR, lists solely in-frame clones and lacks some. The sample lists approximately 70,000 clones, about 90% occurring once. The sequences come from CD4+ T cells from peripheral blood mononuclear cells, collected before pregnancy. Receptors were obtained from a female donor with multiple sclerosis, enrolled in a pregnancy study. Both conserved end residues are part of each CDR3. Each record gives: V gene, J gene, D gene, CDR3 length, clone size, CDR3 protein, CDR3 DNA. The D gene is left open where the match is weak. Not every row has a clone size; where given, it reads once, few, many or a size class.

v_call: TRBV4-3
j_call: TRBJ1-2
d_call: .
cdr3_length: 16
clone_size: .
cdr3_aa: CASSQVTGATNYGYTF
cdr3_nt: TGCGCCAGCAGCCAAGTGACAGGAGCAACTAACTATGGCTACACCTTC

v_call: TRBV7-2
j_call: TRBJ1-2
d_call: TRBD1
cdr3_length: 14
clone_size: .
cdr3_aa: CASRKTGDNYGYTF
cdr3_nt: TGTGCCAGCAGAAAGACAGGGGATAACTATGGCTACACCTTC

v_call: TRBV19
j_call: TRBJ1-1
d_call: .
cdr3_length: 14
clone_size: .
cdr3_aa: CASSIMTPRPEAFF
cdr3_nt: TGTGCCAGTAGTATAATGACACCCCGCCCTGAAGCTTTCTTT

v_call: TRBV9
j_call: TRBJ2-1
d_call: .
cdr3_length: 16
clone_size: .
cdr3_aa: CASSVLLGGTYNEQFF
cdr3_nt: TGTGCCAGCAGCGTTCTATTAGGAGGCACCTACAATGAGCAGTTCTTC

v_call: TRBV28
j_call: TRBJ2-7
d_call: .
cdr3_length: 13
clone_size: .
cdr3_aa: CASSEQSGYGQYF
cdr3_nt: TGTGCCAGCAGTGAACAATCAGGGTACGGGCAGTACTTC

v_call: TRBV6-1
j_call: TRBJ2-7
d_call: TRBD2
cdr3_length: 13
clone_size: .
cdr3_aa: CASSPWTSNEQYF
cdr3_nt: TGTGCCAGCAGTCCGTGGACTAGCAACGAGCAGTACTTC

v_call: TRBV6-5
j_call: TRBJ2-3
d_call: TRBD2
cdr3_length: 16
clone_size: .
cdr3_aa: CASSYSRLAARDTQYF
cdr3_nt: TGTGCCAGCAGTTACTCGCGACTAGCGGCTCGGGATACGCAGTATTTT

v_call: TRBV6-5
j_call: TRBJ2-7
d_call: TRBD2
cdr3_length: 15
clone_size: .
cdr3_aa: CASSYSTSGPYEQYF
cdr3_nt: TGTGCCAGCAGTTACTCCACTAGCGGGCCTTACGAGCAGTACTTC

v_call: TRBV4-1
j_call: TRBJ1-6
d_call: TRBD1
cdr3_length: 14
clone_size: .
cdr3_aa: CASSQDRGYSPLHF
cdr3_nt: TGCGCCAGCAGTCAAGACAGGGGGTATTCACCCCTCCACTTT

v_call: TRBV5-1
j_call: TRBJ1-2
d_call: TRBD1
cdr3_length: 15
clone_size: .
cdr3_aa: CASSLAPGTGPYYTF
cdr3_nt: TGCGCCAGCAGCTTGGCCCCTGGGACAGGCCCCTACTACACCTTC

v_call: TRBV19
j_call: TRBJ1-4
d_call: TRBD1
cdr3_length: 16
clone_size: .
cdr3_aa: CASSPGGTVRNEKLFF
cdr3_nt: TGTGCCAGTAGTCCAGGAGGGACAGTTCGTAATGAAAAACTGTTTTTT

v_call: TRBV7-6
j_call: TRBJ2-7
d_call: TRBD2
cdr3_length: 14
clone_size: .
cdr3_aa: CASSFSGGSYEQYF
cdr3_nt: TGTGCCAGCAGCTTCTCGGGGGGCTCCTACGAGCAGTACTTC

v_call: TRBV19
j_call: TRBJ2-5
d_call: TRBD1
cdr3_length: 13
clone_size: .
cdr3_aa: CASRTGGRETQYF
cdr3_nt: TGTGCCAGTAGAACAGGGGGCCGAGAGACCCAGTACTTC

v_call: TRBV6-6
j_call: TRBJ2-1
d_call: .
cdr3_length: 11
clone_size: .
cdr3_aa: CASKAATEQFF
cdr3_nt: TGTGCCAGCAAGGCGGCGACTGAGCAGTTCTTC

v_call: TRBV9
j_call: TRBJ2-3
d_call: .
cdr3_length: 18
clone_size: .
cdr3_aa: CASSVNRGGGEITDTQYF
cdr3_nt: TGTGCCAGCAGCGTGAACCGAGGGGGAGGGGAGATTACAGATACGCAGTATTTT

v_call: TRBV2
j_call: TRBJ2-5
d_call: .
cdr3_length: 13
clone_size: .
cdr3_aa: CASSDIGVETQYF
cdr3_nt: TGTGCCAGCAGTGATATAGGGGTAGAGACCCAGTACTTC

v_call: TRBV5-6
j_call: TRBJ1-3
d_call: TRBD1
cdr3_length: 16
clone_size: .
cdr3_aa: CASSWADRDSGNTIYF
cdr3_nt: TGTGCCAGCAGCTGGGCGGACAGGGACTCTGGAAACACCATATATTTT

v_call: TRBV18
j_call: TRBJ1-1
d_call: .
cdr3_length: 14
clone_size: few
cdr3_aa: CASSLGQMNTEAFF
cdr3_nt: TGTGCCAGCTCACTTGGACAGATGAACACTGAAGCTTTCTTT

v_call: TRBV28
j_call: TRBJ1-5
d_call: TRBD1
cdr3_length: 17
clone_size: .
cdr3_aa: CASSLRAGTGYNQPQHF
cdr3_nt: TGTGCCAGCAGTCTCAGGGCCGGGACAGGGTACAATCAGCCCCAGCATTTT

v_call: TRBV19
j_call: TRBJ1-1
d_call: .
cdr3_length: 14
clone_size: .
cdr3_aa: CASSSFRGYTEAFF
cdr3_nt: TGTGCCAGTAGTAGCTTTCGGGGGTACACTGAAGCTTTCTTT

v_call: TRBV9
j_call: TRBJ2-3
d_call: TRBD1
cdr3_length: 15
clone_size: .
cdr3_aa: CASSLTGVPADTQYF
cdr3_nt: TGTGCCAGCAGCCTTACAGGGGTCCCAGCAGATACGCAGTATTTT

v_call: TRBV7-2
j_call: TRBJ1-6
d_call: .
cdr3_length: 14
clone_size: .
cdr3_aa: CASSLGGFYSPLHF
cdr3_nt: TGTGCCAGCAGCTTAGGAGGATTCTATTCACCCCTCCACTTT

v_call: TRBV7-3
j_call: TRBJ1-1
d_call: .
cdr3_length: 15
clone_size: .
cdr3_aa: CASSLYGGVGAEAFF
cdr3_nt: TGTGCCAGCAGCTTATATGGAGGGGTTGGCGCTGAAGCTTTCTTT

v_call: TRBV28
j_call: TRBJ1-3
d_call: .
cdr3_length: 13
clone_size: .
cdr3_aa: CASSSGTGNTIYF
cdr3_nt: TGTGCCAGCAGTTCAGGTACTGGAAACACCATATATTTT

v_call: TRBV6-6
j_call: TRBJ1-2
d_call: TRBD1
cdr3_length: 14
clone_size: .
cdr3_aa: CASTNGQGAGGYTF
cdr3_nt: TGTGCCAGCACCAACGGGCAGGGGGCAGGTGGCTACACCTTC

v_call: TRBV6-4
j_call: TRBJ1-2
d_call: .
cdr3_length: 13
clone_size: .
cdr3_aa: CASSDGGGYGYTF
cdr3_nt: TGTGCCAGCAGTGACGGGGGCGGCTATGGCTACACCTTC

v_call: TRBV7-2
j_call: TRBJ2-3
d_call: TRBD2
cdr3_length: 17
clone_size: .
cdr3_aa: CASSLHASGRETDTQYF
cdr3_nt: TGTGCCAGCAGCTTACACGCTAGCGGGAGGGAGACAGATACGCAGTATTTT

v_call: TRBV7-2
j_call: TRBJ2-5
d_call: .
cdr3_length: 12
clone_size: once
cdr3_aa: CASSLLQETQYF
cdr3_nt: TGTGCCAGCAGCTTACTGCAAGAGACCCAGTACTTC

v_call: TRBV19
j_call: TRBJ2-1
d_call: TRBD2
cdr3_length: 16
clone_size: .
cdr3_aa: CASSARLAGGYNEQFF
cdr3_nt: TGTGCCAGTAGTGCCCGCCTAGCGGGGGGTTACAATGAGCAGTTCTTC

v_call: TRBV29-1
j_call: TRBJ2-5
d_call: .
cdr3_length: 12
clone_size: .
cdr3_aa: CSVTGGVETQYF
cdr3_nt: TGCAGCGTTACGGGGGGCGTGGAGACCCAGTACTTC

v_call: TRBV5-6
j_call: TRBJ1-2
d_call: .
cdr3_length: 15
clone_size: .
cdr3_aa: CASSLRRPSNYGYTF
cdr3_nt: TGTGCCAGCAGCCTCAGGAGGCCGTCTAACTATGGCTACACCTTC

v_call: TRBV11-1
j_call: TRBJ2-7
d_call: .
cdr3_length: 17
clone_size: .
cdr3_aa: CASSFLGAAEISYEQYF
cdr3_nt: TGTGCCAGCAGCTTCCTAGGGGCCGCCGAAATTTCCTACGAGCAGTACTTC

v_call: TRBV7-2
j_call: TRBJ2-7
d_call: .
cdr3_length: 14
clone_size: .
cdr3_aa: CASSSQGRVHEQYF
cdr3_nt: TGTGCCAGCAGCTCGCAGGGGAGAGTCCACGAGCAGTACTTC

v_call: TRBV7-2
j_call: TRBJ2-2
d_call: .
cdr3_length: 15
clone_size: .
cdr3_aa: CASSLGGSPTGELFF
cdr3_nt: TGTGCCAGCAGCTTAGGCGGCTCTCCAACCGGGGAGCTGTTTTTT

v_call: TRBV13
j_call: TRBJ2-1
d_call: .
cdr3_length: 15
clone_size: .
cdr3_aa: CASSFGHALSNEQFF
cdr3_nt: TGTGCCAGCAGCTTTGGACATGCACTAAGCAATGAGCAGTTCTTC

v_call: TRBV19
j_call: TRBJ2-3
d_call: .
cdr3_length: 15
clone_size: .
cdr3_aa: CASSIGSFSTDTQYF
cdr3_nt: TGTGCCAGTAGTATAGGGAGTTTCAGCACAGATACGCAGTATTTT

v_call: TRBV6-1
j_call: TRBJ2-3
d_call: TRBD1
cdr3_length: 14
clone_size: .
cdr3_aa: CASRQGVSTDTQYF
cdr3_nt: TGTGCCAGCAGGCAGGGGGTGAGCACAGATACGCAGTATTTT

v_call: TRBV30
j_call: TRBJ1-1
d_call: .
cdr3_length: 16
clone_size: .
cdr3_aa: CAWSVRTGQRNTEAFF
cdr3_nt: TGTGCCTGGAGTGTACGAACAGGGCAGCGGAACACTGAAGCTTTCTTT

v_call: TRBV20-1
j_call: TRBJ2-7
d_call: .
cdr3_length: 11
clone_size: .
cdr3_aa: CSARVDFEQYF
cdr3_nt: TGCAGTGCTAGAGTGGACTTCGAGCAGTACTTC

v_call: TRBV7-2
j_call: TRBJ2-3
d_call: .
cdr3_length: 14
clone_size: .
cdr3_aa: CASSLDRERDTQYF
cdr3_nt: TGTGCCAGCAGCTTAGATCGGGAGAGGGATACGCAGTATTTT

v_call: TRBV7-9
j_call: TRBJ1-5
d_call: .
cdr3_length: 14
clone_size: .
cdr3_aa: CASSSQANNQPQHF
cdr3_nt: TGTGCCAGCAGCTCTCAGGCGAACAATCAGCCCCAGCATTTT

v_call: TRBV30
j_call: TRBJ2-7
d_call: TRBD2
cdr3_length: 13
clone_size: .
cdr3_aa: CAWSLLGGGEQYF
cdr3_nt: TGTGCCTGGAGTCTACTGGGCGGGGGCGAGCAGTACTTC

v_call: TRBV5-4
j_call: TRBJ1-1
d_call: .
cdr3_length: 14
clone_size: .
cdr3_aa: CASKLGTINTEAFF
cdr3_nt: TGTGCCAGCAAACTCGGGACAATAAACACTGAAGCTTTCTTT